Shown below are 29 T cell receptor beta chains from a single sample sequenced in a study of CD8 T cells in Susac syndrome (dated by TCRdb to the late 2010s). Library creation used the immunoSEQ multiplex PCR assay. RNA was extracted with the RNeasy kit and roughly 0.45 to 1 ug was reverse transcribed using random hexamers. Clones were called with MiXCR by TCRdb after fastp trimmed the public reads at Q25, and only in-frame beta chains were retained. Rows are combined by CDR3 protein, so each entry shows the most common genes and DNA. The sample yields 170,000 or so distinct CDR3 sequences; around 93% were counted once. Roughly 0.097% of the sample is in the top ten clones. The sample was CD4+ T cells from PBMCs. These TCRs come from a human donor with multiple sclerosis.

CDR3 nucleotide sequence: TGTGCCAGCAGTGAATATCCCCAAGAGACCCAGTACTTC. Amino acids: CASSEYPQETQYF. The chain carries TRBV2 and TRBJ2-5; the D is unclear. The CDR3 spans 13 residues. From germline, CDR1 is SNHLY and CDR2 FYNNEI. The ends were cut back, 2 bases at V and 1 base at J, with 5 bases in the middle.

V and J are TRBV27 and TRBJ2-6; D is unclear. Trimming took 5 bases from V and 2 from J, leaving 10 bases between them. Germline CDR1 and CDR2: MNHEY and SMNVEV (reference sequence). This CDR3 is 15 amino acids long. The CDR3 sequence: CASSQGRAGANVLTF. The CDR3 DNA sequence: TGTGCCAGCAGTCAAGGACGAGCTGGGGCCAACGTCCTGACTTTC.

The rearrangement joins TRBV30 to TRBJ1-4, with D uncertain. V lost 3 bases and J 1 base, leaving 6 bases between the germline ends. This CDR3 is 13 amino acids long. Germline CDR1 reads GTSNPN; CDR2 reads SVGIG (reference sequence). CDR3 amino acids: CAWRLGTNEKLFF. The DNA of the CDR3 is TGTGCCTGGAGGTTAGGAACTAATGAAAAACTGTTTTTT.

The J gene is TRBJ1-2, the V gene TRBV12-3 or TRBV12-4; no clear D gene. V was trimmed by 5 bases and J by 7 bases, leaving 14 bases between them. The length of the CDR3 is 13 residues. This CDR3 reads CASSPPVGGGYTF. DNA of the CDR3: TGTGCCAGCAGTCCCCCGGTCGGAGGTGGCTACACCTTC.

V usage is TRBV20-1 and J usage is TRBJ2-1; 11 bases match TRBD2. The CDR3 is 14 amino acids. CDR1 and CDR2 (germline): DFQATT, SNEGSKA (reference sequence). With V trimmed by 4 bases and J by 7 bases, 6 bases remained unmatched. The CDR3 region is CSATTSGSWNEQFF. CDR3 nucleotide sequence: TGCAGTGCTACAACTAGCGGGAGTTGGAATGAGCAGTTCTTC.

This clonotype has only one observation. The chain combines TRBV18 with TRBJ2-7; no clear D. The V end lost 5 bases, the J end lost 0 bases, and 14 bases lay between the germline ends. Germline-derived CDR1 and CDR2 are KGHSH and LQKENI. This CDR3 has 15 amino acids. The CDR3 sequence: CASSRDADSSYEQYF. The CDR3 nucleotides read TGTGCCAGCTCAAGAGACGCGGATAGCTCCTACGAGCAGTACTTC.

The CDR3 nucleotides read TGTGCCAGCAGCTTAAGGGGTTTGAGCAATGAGCAGTTCTTC. Amino acid sequence: CASSLRGLSNEQFF. The chain couples TRBV7-2 to TRBJ2-1, with D perhaps TRBD1 (5 bases). V gave up 2 bases and J gave up 6 bases, with 11 bases separating them. Per germline, CDR1 SGHTA and CDR2 FQGNSA. This CDR3 is built from 14 residues. Using reference TRBV7-2 and TRBJ2-1 for the parts outside the CDR3, the full variable domain is GAGVSQSPSNKVTEKGKDVELRCDPISGHTALYWYRQSLGQGLEFLIYFQGNSAPDKSGLPSDRFSAERTGGSVSTLTIQRTQQEDSAVYLCASSLRGLSNEQFFGPGTRLTVL.

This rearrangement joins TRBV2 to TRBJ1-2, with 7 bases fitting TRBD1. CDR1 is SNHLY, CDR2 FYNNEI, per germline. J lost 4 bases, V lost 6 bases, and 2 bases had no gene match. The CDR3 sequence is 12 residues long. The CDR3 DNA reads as TGTGCCAGCAGGGGGGACAGCTATGGCTACACCTTC. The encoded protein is CASRGDSYGYTF.

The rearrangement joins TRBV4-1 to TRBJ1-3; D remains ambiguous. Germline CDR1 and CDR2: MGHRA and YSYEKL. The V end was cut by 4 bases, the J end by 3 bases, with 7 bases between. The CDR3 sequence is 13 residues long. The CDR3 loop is CASSPPRGNTIYF. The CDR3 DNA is TGCGCCAGCAGCCCTCCTCGTGGAAACACCATATATTTT.

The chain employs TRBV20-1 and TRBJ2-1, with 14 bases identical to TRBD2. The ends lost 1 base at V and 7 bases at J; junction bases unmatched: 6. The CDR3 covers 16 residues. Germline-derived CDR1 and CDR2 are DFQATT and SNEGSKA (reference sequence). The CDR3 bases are TGCAGTGCTAGAGCCGGGACTAGCGGGAGCAGGAATGAGCAGTTCTTC. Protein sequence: CSARAGTSGSRNEQFF.

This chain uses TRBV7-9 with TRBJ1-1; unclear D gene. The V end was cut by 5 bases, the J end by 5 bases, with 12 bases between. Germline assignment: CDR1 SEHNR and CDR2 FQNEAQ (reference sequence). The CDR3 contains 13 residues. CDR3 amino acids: CASSRSPGTEAFF. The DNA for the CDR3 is TGTGCCAGCAGCCGGTCCCCTGGGACTGAAGCTTTCTTT.

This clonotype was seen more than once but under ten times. The CDR3 reads CASSLSNYGYTF. CDR3 DNA: TGTGCCAGCAGTTTGTCTAACTATGGCTACACCTTC. The genes are TRBV28 and TRBJ1-2; D is undetermined. V lost 3 bases and J lost 0, with 2 bases in between. The CDR3 totals 12 residues. Germline CDR1 and CDR2: MDHEN and SYDVKM.

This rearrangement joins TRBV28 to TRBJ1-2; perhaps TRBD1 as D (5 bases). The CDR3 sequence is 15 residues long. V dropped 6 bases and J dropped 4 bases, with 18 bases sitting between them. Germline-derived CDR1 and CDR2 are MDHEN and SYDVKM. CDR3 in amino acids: CASRRPGTESYGYTF. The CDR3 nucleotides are TGTGCCAGCAGACGACCCGGGACGGAGAGCTATGGCTACACCTTC.

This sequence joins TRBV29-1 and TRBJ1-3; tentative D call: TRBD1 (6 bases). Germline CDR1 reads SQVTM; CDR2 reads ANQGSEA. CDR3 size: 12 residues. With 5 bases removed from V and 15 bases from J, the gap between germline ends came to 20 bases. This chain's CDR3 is CSVFGLGDITYF. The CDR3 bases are TGCAGCGTTTTTGGCTTGGGGGACATTACATATTTT. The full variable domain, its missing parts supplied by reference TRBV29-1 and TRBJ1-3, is SAVISQKPSRDICQRGTSLTIQCQVDSQVTMMFWYRQQPGQSLTLIATANQGSEATYESGFVIDKFPISRPNLTFSTLTVSNMSPEDSSIYLCSVFGLGDITYFGEGSWLTVV.

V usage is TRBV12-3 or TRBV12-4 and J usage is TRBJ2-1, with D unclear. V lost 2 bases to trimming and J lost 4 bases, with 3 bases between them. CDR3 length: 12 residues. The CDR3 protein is CASSLRYNEQFF. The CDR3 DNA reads TGTGCCAGCAGTTTACGGTACAATGAGCAGTTCTTC.

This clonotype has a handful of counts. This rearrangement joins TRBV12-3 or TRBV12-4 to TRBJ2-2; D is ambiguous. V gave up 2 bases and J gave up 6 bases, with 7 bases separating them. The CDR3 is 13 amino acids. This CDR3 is CASSLQPPGELFF. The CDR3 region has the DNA TGTGCCAGCAGTTTACAGCCTCCCGGGGAGCTGTTTTTT.

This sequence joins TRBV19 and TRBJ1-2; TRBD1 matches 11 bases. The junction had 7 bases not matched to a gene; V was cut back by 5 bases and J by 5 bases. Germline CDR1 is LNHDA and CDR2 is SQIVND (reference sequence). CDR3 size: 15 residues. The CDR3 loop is CASSSDRGQFYGYTF. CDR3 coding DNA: TGTGCCAGTAGTTCGGACAGGGGGCAATTTTATGGCTACACCTTC.

Written as DNA, the CDR3 is TGTGCCAGTAGTATATCTGGCGAACAAGAGACCCAGTACTTC. Protein sequence: CASSISGEQETQYF. The chain has TRBV19 and TRBJ2-5; the D is unclear. Germline CDR1 and CDR2: LNHDA and SQIVND (reference sequence). Trimming removed 2 bases at V and 2 bases at J, with 9 bases between. The CDR3 extends over 14 amino acids.

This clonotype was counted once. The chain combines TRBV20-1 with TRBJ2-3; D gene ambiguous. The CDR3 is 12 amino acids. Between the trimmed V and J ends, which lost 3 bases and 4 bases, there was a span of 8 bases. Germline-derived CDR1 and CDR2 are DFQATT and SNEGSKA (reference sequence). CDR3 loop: CSASDVADTQYF. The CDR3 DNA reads TGCAGTGCTAGTGATGTCGCAGATACGCAGTATTTT.

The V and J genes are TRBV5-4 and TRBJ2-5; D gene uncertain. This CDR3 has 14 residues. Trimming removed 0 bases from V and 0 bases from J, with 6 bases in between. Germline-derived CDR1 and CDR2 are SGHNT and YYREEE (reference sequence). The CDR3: CASSLDPYQETQYF. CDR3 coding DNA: TGTGCCAGCAGCTTGGATCCCTACCAAGAGACCCAGTACTTC.

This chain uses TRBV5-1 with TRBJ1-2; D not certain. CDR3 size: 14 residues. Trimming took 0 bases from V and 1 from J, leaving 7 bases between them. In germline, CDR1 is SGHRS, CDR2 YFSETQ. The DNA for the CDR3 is TGCGCCAGCAGCTTGGAGATTTTTAACTATGGCTACACCTTC. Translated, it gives CASSLEIFNYGYTF.

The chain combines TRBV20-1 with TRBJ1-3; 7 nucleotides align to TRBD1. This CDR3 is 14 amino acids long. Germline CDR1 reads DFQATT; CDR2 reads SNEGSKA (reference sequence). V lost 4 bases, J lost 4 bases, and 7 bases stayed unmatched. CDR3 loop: CSAILQGQGNTIYF. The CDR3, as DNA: TGCAGTGCTATTCTTCAGGGACAGGGAAACACCATATATTTT.

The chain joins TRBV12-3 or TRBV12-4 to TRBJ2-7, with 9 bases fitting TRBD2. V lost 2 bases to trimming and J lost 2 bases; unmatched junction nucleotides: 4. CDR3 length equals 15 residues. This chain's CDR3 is CASSLSSGDPYEQYF. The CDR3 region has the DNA TGTGCCAGCAGTTTATCTAGCGGGGATCCCTACGAGCAGTACTTC.

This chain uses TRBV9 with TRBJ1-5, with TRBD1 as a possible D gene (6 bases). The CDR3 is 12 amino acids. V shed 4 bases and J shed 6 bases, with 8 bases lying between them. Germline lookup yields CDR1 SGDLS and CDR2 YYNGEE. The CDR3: CASSSRGQPQHF. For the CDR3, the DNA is TGTGCCAGCAGCTCCAGGGGTCAGCCCCAGCATTTT.

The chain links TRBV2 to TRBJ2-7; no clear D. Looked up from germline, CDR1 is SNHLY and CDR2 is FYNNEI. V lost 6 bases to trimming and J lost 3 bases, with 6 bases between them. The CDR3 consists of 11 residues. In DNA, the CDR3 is TGTGCCAGCAGGATTTACTACGAGCAGTACTTC. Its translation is CASRIYYEQYF.

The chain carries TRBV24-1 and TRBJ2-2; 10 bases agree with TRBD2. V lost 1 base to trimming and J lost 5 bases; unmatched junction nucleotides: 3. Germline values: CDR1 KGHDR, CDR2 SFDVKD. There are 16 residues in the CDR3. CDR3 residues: CATSDLKLAGTGELFF. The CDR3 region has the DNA TGTGCCACCAGTGATTTAAAACTAGCGGGGACCGGGGAGCTGTTTTTT.

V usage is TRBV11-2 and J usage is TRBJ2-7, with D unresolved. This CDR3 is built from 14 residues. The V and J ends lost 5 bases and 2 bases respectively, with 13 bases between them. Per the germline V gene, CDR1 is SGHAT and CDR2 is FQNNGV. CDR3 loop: CASSAGVGPYEQYF. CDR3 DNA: TGTGCCAGCAGCGCTGGGGTCGGTCCCTACGAGCAGTACTTC.

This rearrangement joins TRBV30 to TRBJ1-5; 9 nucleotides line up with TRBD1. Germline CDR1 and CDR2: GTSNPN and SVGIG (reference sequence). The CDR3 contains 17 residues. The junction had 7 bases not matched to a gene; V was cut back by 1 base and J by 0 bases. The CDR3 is CAWSAKDRGFSNQPQHF. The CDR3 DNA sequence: TGTGCCTGGAGTGCGAAGGACAGGGGATTTAGCAATCAGCCCCAGCATTTT.

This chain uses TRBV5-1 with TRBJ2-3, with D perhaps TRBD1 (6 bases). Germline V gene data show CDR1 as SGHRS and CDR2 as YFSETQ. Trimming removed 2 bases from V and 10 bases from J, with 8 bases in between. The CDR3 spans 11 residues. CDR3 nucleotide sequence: TGCGCCAGCAGCTTAGAGGGGGCGCAGTATTTT. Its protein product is CASSLEGAQYF.